A single sample is the source of the 16 T cell receptor beta chains below, sequenced in a study of blood T cell repertoires in COVID-19. Only in-frame clones appear in the TCRdb table, and some are missing; sequencing was by immunoSEQ multiplex PCR. The sample holds under 400,000 clones, roughly 90% seen once. Sequencing was done on a sample of peripheral blood. These receptor sequences come from a man between 18 and 29 years old with active or convalescent COVID-19.

The rearrangement links TRBV20-1 to TRBJ1-2; perhaps TRBD1 as D (5 bases). Per the germline V gene, CDR1 is DFQATT and CDR2 is SNEGSKA (reference sequence). V lost 3 bases and J 0 bases, leaving 17 bases between the germline ends. There are 16 residues in the CDR3. CDR3 residues: CSASFGQDFANYGYTF. The CDR3 DNA sequence: TGCAGTGCTAGTTTTGGACAAGACTTTGCTAACTATGGCTACACCTTC.

The chain joins TRBV7-8 to TRBJ1-4, with TRBD1 matching over 9 bases. V gave up 5 bases and J gave up 10 bases; unmatched junction bases: 11. The CDR3 is made up of 15 amino acids. The germline V gene has CDR1 SGHVS and CDR2 FQNEAQ. CDR3 in amino acids: CASSQQGAPGGKLFF. The DNA for the CDR3 is TGTGCCAGCAGCCAACAGGGGGCCCCGGGGGGAAAACTGTTTTTT.

The CDR3 here is CASSPTGDSRGYTF. DNA of the CDR3: TGTGCCAGCAGTCCGACAGGGGATAGTAGAGGCTACACCTTC. The chain combines TRBV2 with TRBJ1-2; TRBD1 matches 8 bases. Germline CDR1 and CDR2: SNHLY and FYNNEI. The CDR3 loop spans 14 amino acids. Germline trimming cut 5 bases from V and 8 bases from J; bases unmatched to any gene: 10. Drawing the rest from reference TRBV2 and TRBJ1-2, the complete variable domain is EPEVTQTPSHQVTQMGQEVILRCVPISNHLYFYWYRQILGQKVEFLVSFYNNEISEKSEIFDDQFSVERPDGSNFTLKIRSTKLEDSAMYFCASSPTGDSRGYTFGSGTRLTVV.

The chain is built from TRBV7-2 and TRBJ2-1; maybe TRBD1 (6 bases). Germline CDR1 is SGHTA and CDR2 is FQGNSA. The CDR3 contains 17 residues. V was pared by 1 base and J by 6 bases, with 19 bases between. The CDR3 region has the DNA TGTGCCAGCAGCTTAGTTCGTCGTCTAGGGGGTTCCAATGAGCAGTTCTTC. Translation gives CASSLVRRLGGSNEQFF. The full variable domain, its missing parts supplied by reference TRBV7-2 and TRBJ2-1, is GAGVSQSPSNKVTEKGKDVELRCDPISGHTALYWYRQSLGQGLEFLIYFQGNSAPDKSGLPSDRFSAERTGGSVSTLTIQRTQQEDSAVYLCASSLVRRLGGSNEQFFGPGTRLTVL.

The J gene is TRBJ1-2, the V gene TRBV18, with 10 bases lining up with TRBD1. The CDR3 extends over 14 amino acids. The V gene's germline CDR1 is KGHSH and CDR2 LQKENI. J was trimmed by 8 bases and V by 2 bases; bases with no gene match: 5. The CDR3: CASSPGTGDHGYTF. The CDR3, as DNA: TGTGCCAGCTCACCAGGGACAGGGGATCACGGCTACACCTTC.

This clone appeared a single time. The chain carries TRBV4-1 and TRBJ2-7; D is perhaps TRBD1 (5 bases). Germline assignment: CDR1 MGHRA and CDR2 YSYEKL. The CDR3 has 15 amino acids. V gave up 1 base and J gave up 6 bases, with 16 bases separating them. CDR3 sequence: CASSQVFRVGSEQYF. The CDR3 bases are TGCGCCAGCAGCCAAGTCTTCAGGGTGGGTTCCGAGCAGTACTTC.

CDR3 protein: CATSEKDRFNEQFF. The CDR3 DNA is TGTGCCACCAGTGAGAAAGACAGGTTCAATGAGCAGTTCTTC. This chain connects TRBV24-1 to TRBJ2-1; tentative D call: TRBD1 (6 bases). This CDR3 comprises 14 residues. Trimming removed 4 bases at V and 6 bases at J, with 12 bases between. Per germline, CDR1 KGHDR and CDR2 SFDVKD.

The CDR3, as DNA: TGTGCCAGCAGTCCCAACGGACTAAAAGAAGCTTTCTTT. Its translation: CASSPNGLKEAFF. The gene calls are TRBV12-3 or TRBV12-4 and TRBJ1-1; D gene unclear. The CDR3 runs to 13 residues. With 5 bases removed from V and 8 bases from J, the gap between germline ends came to 15 bases.

The rearrangement links TRBV11-3 to TRBJ2-1, with 13 bases aligning to TRBD2. The CDR3 consists of 16 residues. Germline values: CDR1 SGHNT, CDR2 YENEEA. V shed 5 bases and J 4 bases; nucleotides not matched to a gene: 5. CDR3 residues: CASSPEGLAGYNEQFF. As DNA, the CDR3 is TGTGCCAGCAGCCCCGAGGGACTAGCGGGATACAATGAGCAGTTCTTC. The full variable domain, with the rest looked up from reference TRBV11-3 and TRBJ2-1, is EAGVVQSPRYKIIEKKQPVAFWCNPISGHNTLYWYLQNLGQGPELLIRYENEEAVDDSQLPKDRFSAERLKGVDSTLKIQPAELGDSAVYLCASSPEGLAGYNEQFFGPGTRLTVL.

The V and J genes are TRBV28 and TRBJ1-6, with D hard to call. There are 14 residues in the CDR3. Trimming left V 6 bases short and J 14 bases short, with 20 bases between. Germline V CDR1 and CDR2: MDHEN, SYDVKM. In nucleotides, the CDR3 is TGTGCCAGCAGCTCCCCCCGCCGGAGTCAGTCCCTCCACTTT. It encodes CASSSPRRSQSLHF.

This clone showed up just a few times. The chain couples TRBV15 to TRBJ1-3; D not resolved. The V gene lost 7 bases and the J gene lost 3 bases, with 10 bases spanning the gap. This CDR3 contains 13 residues. Germline V gene sequence: CDR1 LNHNV, CDR2 YYDKDF (reference sequence). The CDR3 spells CATKSGVGNTIYF. For the CDR3, the DNA is TGTGCCACCAAAAGCGGGGTTGGAAACACCATATATTTT. The whole variable domain, remainder taken from reference TRBV15 and TRBJ1-3, is DAMVIQNPRYQVTQFGKPVTLSCSQTLNHNVMYWYQQKSSQAPKLLFHYYDKDFNNEADTPDNFQSRRPNTSFCFLDIRSPGLGDTAMYLCATKSGVGNTIYFGEGSWLTVV.

This clone was seen a handful of times. The rearrangement uses TRBV19 and TRBJ2-7, with TRBD1 as a possible D gene (6 bases). The germline V gene encodes CDR1 LNHDA and CDR2 SQIVND (reference sequence). Trimming took off 6 bases at V and 0 bases at J, with 12 bases between the two ends. This CDR3 region has 14 residues. The DNA of the CDR3 is TGTGCCAGTAGCAACACAGGGAGCTCCTACGAGCAGTACTTC. Protein product: CASSNTGSSYEQYF.

This chain joins TRBV4-3 and TRBJ1-5; D uncertain. CDR1 LGHNA and CDR2 YSLEER come from the germline V gene. V lost 1 base, J lost 5 bases, and 9 bases lay in between. The length of the CDR3 is 14 residues. CDR3 in amino acids: CASSQARSDQPQHF. The CDR3 DNA is TGCGCCAGCAGCCAAGCCAGGTCCGATCAGCCCCAGCATTTT.

The CDR3 here is CASSPTPGGTEAFF. CDR3 nucleotides: TGTGCCAGCAGTCCGACACCCGGGGGGACTGAAGCTTTCTTT. V is TRBV5-6 and J is TRBJ1-1; TRBD1 is a possible D gene (5 bases). Per the germline V gene, CDR1 is SGHDT and CDR2 is YYEEEE. This CDR3 is built from 14 residues. Trimming cost V 5 bases and J 5 bases, with 16 bases left between them.

The chain joins TRBV7-9 to TRBJ1-2, with D hard to call. Trimming removed 2 bases at V and 0 bases at J, with 13 bases between. The CDR3 totals 16 residues. CDR1 is SEHNR, CDR2 FQNEAQ, per germline (reference sequence). CDR3 sequence reads: CASSLLRSSANYGYTF. CDR3 DNA: TGTGCCAGCAGCTTATTGCGGAGTTCGGCTAACTATGGCTACACCTTC.

This clone was seen only once. The CDR3 sequence: CASSNQGGISYNEQFF. DNA of the CDR3: TGTGCCAGCAGTAATCAAGGGGGCATCTCCTACAATGAGCAGTTCTTC. V gene TRBV28 combines with J gene TRBJ2-1; TRBD1 agrees at 7 bases. V shed 5 bases and J 0 bases; nucleotides not matched to a gene: 7. Germline V CDR1 and CDR2: MDHEN, SYDVKM. The CDR3 length is 16 residues.